This T cell receptor beta chain was recovered during a study of blood T cell repertoires in COVID-19. The protocol was immunoSEQ multiplex PCR, while the TCRdb copy is restricted to in-frame clones and leaves out a portion. The table records roughly 220,000 clones, about 80% of them present only once. With 0 bases removed from V and 0 bases from J, the gap between germline ends came to 16 bases. This CDR3 has 18 residues. CDR1 and CDR2 (germline): SGHRS, YFSETQ. The chain is built from TRBV5-1 and TRBJ1-3; D call uncertain. This TCR was sampled from a woman aged 55-70 years with acute or convalescent COVID-19. Sequencing input: peripheral blood. The CDR3 loop is CASSLELQTERSGNTIYF. The CDR3 region has the DNA TGCGCCAGCAGCTTGGAATTACAGACCGAACGCTCTGGAAACACCATATATTTT.